One sample yielded the 23 T cell receptor beta chains listed below, sequenced in a study of early T cells in non-severe SARS-CoV-2 infection. TCRdb re-called the 5' RACE reads through MiXCR, storing one row per CDR3 protein. The top ten hold 4.5% to 5.5% of the sample, which has tens of thousands of distinct CDR3 sequences, roughly 5.9% seen once. The sample taken for sequencing was whole blood. The receptors originated from an adult who was a healthcare worker with PCR-confirmed SARS-CoV-2 infection or an uninfected control (not recorded which).

The chain has TRBV6-6 and TRBJ1-1; weak D call: TRBD1 (5 bases). V dropped 6 bases and J dropped 11 bases, with 28 bases sitting between them. Germline loops: CDR1 MNHNY, CDR2 SVGAGI (reference sequence). The CDR3 runs 16 residues. CDR3 protein: CASRTIWGRDYEGAFF. The DNA of the CDR3 is TGTGCCAGCAGAACCATTTGGGGCAGGGACTACGAAGGGGCTTTCTTT.

The sample holds a few counts of this clonotype. The chain employs TRBV6-5 and TRBJ2-3, with D unresolved. This CDR3 has 16 amino acids. V was pared by 1 base and J by 0 bases, with 11 bases between. Germline CDR1 and CDR2: MNHEY and SVGAGI. CDR3 sequence (DNA): TGTGCCAGCAGTTACTTCCCCTCCATCAGCACAGATACGCAGTATTTT. It encodes CASSYFPSISTDTQYF.

This clonotype was seen many times. The chain uses TRBV11-2 and TRBJ1-2; D possibly corresponds to TRBD1 (5 bases). V dropped 3 bases and J dropped 3 bases, with 11 bases sitting between them. The CDR3 is 14 amino acids. The germline CDR1 and CDR2 sequences are SGHAT and FQNNGV. The CDR3 DNA is TGTGCCAGCAGCTTGGGCAGGGCCGACTATGGCTACACCTTC. Translated, it gives CASSLGRADYGYTF.

This clonotype has ten or more counts. This chain joins TRBV7-2 and TRBJ1-2; no clear D. The ends were cut back, 3 bases at V and 5 bases at J, with 22 bases in the middle. The germline gives CDR1 SGHTA, CDR2 FQGNSA. This CDR3 is built from 17 residues. This chain's CDR3 is CASSLSATESGIYGYTF. The CDR3 nucleotides are TGTGCCAGCAGCTTGTCTGCCACAGAATCGGGAATATATGGCTACACCTTC.

This clonotype was picked up many times. The rearrangement links TRBV19 to TRBJ1-2; no firm D call. The CDR3 extends over 13 amino acids. Trimming took off 7 bases at V and 2 bases at J, with 11 bases between the two ends. Germline values: CDR1 LNHDA, CDR2 SQIVND (reference sequence). This CDR3 reads CASKRESNYGYTF. The CDR3 DNA follows: TGTGCCAGTAAACGGGAGTCCAACTATGGCTACACCTTC.

The chain uses TRBV29-1 and TRBJ2-2; possible D gene TRBD1, 5 bases. CDR1 SQVTM and CDR2 ANQGSEA come from the germline V gene. The CDR3 contains 11 residues. CDR3 coding DNA: TGCCCAGGGTTTAGCACCGGGGAGCTGTTTTTT. This codes for CPGFSTGELFF.

Ten or more counts support this clonotype. The genes are TRBV7-6 and TRBJ2-2; 7 nucleotides agree with TRBD1. Unmatched junction bases numbered 10, after V lost 5 bases and J lost 4 bases. The CDR3 spans 16 residues. Germline assignment: CDR1 SGHVS and CDR2 FNYEAQ. CDR3 in DNA: TGTGCCAGCAGCCCCCTGACAGGGAGAGGCACCGGGGAGCTGTTTTTT. This gives the protein CASSPLTGRGTGELFF.

The sample holds many counts of this clonotype. This chain connects TRBV7-9 to TRBJ2-5, with D possibly being TRBD1 or TRBD2 (5 bases each). Trimming shortened V by 2 bases and J by 4 bases, and 11 bases separated the two germline ends. This CDR3 comprises 14 residues. Per the germline V gene, CDR1 is SEHNR and CDR2 is FQNEAQ (reference sequence). DNA for the CDR3: TGTGCCAGCAGCTTAAGGACACGGGGAGAGACCCAGTACTTC. It is translated as CASSLRTRGETQYF.

This clonotype was counted ten times or more. The CDR3 coding sequence is TGTGCCAGCAGTTTACAGGGGTCCGGAAACACCATATATTTT. It codes for CASSLQGSGNTIYF. This chain links TRBV12-3 or TRBV12-4 with TRBJ1-3; weak D call: TRBD1 (6 bases). This CDR3 comprises 14 residues. Between the trimmed V and J ends, which lost 2 bases and 4 bases, there was a span of 9 bases.

This clonotype has only a few counts. J is TRBJ2-2 and V is TRBV6-5; tentative D call: TRBD1 (6 bases). This CDR3 region has 14 residues. V gave up 4 bases and J gave up 3 bases, with 9 bases separating them. The germline CDR1 and CDR2 sequences are MNHEY and SVGAGI. The CDR3, as DNA: TGTGCCAGCAGTTTGGACAGATACACCGGGGAGCTGTTTTTT. Translation: CASSLDRYTGELFF.

Ten or more counts support this clonotype. This chain's CDR3 is CASSMDSHNQPQHF. DNA of the CDR3: TGTGCCAGCAGTATGGACAGTCACAATCAGCCCCAGCATTTT. V is TRBV12-3 or TRBV12-4 and J is TRBJ1-5, with D maybe TRBD1 (6 bases). The CDR3 runs 14 residues. Trimming shortened V by 5 bases and J by 3 bases, and 11 bases separated the two germline ends.

This clonotype was observed at least ten times. The J gene is TRBJ1-2, the V gene TRBV1; TRBD1 is taken as the D call from the table, unchecked against the DNA. TRBV1 is a pseudogene segment. The CDR3 consists of 19 residues. CDR3 coding DNA: TGCACCACCCCCATTTCCCCTAGGGGACGAAGTCTCCCTATCTATGGCTACACCTTC. Its translation: CTTPISPRGRSLPIYGYTF.

This clonotype was counted ten times or more. The chain uses TRBV12-3 or TRBV12-4 and TRBJ1-1; TRBD1 aligns across 10 bases. The CDR3 runs 16 residues. Trimming at V came to 3 bases and at J to 6 bases, leaving 10 bases not matched to a gene. CDR3 sequence reads: CASSFSTGQGFPEAFF. In DNA, the CDR3 is TGTGCCAGCAGTTTCTCAACGGGACAGGGGTTCCCTGAAGCTTTCTTT.

This clonotype was counted many times. V and J are TRBV5-1 and TRBJ1-2, with D hard to call. Deletions cut 5 bases from V and 8 bases from J, with 13 bases between. The germline V gene encodes CDR1 SGHRS and CDR2 YFSETQ. The CDR3 sequence is 12 residues long. The CDR3 spells CASSDGGIGYTF. CDR3 nucleotide sequence: TGCGCCAGCAGTGACGGTGGGATCGGCTACACCTTC.

This clonotype was picked up many times. The V gene is TRBV19, the J gene TRBJ1-2; no clear D. V dropped 8 bases and J dropped 7 bases, with 26 bases sitting between them. Germline V gene sequence: CDR1 LNHDA, CDR2 SQIVND (reference sequence). CDR3 size: 16 residues. The DNA of the CDR3 is TGTGCCAGTTCACCGACTCTTGGACCCGGTGGCCTTGGCTACACCTTC. Its translation is CASSPTLGPGGLGYTF.

This clonotype was counted ten times or more. This chain uses TRBV3-1 with TRBJ2-7; 7 bases agree with TRBD1. With 1 base clipped from V and 7 bases from J, the junction kept 10 bases outside the gene matches. The V gene's germline CDR1 is LGHDT and CDR2 YNNKEL (reference sequence). The CDR3 runs to 15 residues. The CDR3: CASSQVARTGGEQYF. The DNA for the CDR3 is TGTGCCAGCAGCCAAGTGGCGCGGACAGGCGGTGAGCAGTACTTC.

This clonotype was observed many times. The chain has TRBV28 and TRBJ2-5; the D call may be TRBD1 or TRBD2 (6 bases each). The CDR3 consists of 15 residues. Between the trimmed V and J ends, which lost 5 bases and 0 bases, there was a span of 13 bases. Germline loops: CDR1 MDHEN, CDR2 SYDVKM. The CDR3 DNA follows: TGTGCCAGCAGTCGGGGGCGCGGGTACCAAGAGACCCAGTACTTC. It codes for CASSRGRGYQETQYF.

This chain uses TRBV5-1 with TRBJ2-2; D is unresolved. Deletions cut 1 base from V and 4 bases from J, with 11 bases between. The germline gives CDR1 SGHRS, CDR2 YFSETQ. The CDR3 has 15 residues. CDR3 sequence reads: CASSLRQAGTGELFF. The CDR3 region has the DNA TGCGCCAGCAGCTTGAGGCAGGCCGGCACCGGGGAGCTGTTTTTT.

This clonotype has at least ten counts. J is TRBJ2-3 and V is TRBV20-1, with 8 bases identical to TRBD2. This CDR3 region has 14 residues. The V gene end was trimmed by 5 bases and the J gene end by 1 base; junction bases not matched to a gene: 5. Germline V gene lookup returns CDR1 DFQATT and CDR2 SNEGSKA (reference sequence). In nucleotides, the CDR3 is TGCAGTGCTGAGCGGGAGTTACGCACAGATACGCAGTATTTT. It is translated as CSAERELRTDTQYF.

In its sample, this clonotype ranks as medium-sized. V is TRBV7-4 and J is TRBJ2-7; the D gene is possibly TRBD1 (5 bases). Germline V gives CDR1 SGHVT, CDR2 SQSDAQ. There are 13 residues in the CDR3. With 6 bases removed from V and 1 base from J, the gap between germline ends came to 10 bases. Here the CDR3 reads CASRSTGSYEQYF. CDR3 DNA: TGTGCCAGCAGATCAACAGGTTCCTACGAGCAGTACTTC.

This clonotype was seen ten or more times. V usage is TRBV5-6 and J usage is TRBJ2-5; possibly TRBD1 or TRBD2 for D (5 bases each). Looked up from germline, CDR1 is SGHDT and CDR2 is YYEEEE. The V and J ends lost 1 base and 5 bases respectively, with 9 bases between them. The CDR3 contains 13 residues. Here the CDR3 DNA reads TGTGCCAGCAGCTTGAGAGGGGAGGAGACCCAGTACTTC. Protein: CASSLRGEETQYF.

This clonotype has a handful of counts. This rearrangement joins TRBV3-1 to TRBJ1-2; TRBD1 might be the D (5 bases). The germline V gene encodes CDR1 LGHDT and CDR2 YNNKEL (reference sequence). The ends were cut back, 2 bases at V and 4 bases at J, with 11 bases in the middle. This CDR3 spans 14 amino acids. The CDR3 sequence: CASSQTGVGYGYTF. CDR3 nucleotide sequence: TGTGCCAGCAGCCAAACGGGGGTTGGCTATGGCTACACCTTC.

This chain links TRBV7-2 with TRBJ1-4; D gene ambiguous. The CDR3 length is 16 residues. Germline lookup yields CDR1 SGHTA and CDR2 FQGNSA. V was clipped by 0 bases and J by 4 bases, with 12 bases between them. The CDR3: CASSLALQGLNEKLFF. The CDR3 coding sequence is TGTGCCAGCAGCTTAGCACTACAAGGGCTTAATGAAAAACTGTTTTTT.